A single sample is the source of the 28 T cell receptor beta chains below, sequenced in a study of lung T cells in sarcoidosis with Löfgren's syndrome. TCRdb itself ran the reads through MiXCR, one entry per CDR3 protein. This sample carries about 21,000 distinct CDR3 sequences, roughly 22% of them seen once, and the ten largest clones take about 4%. Input material: CD4+ T cells from PBMCs. The receptors stem from a human donor with sarcoidosis (Löfgren's syndrome or another form), or a control subject (not recorded which).

By share of the sample, this clonotype is medium-sized. The V and J genes are TRBV7-2 and TRBJ1-5; D gene uncertain. This CDR3 spans 16 amino acids. Germline V gene sequence: CDR1 SGHTA, CDR2 FQGNSA. V gave up 0 bases and J gave up 0 bases, with 9 bases separating them. The CDR3 bases are TGTGCCAGCAGCTTAGCTCCAGCCTTTAGCAATCAGCCCCAGCATTTT. The encoded protein is CASSLAPAFSNQPQHF.

The sample holds many counts of this clonotype. The J gene is TRBJ1-5, the V gene TRBV19; 7 bases match TRBD1. This CDR3 has 14 amino acids. Per germline, CDR1 LNHDA and CDR2 SQIVND (reference sequence). V shed 5 bases, J shed 5 bases, and the junction held 6 bases outside the gene matches. The CDR3 DNA reads TGTGCCAGTAGTGGCAACAGGGGAGATCAGCCCCAGCATTTT. It yields the protein CASSGNRGDQPQHF.

This clonotype was seen many times. The CDR3 is CASSPTLRVLEQYF. CDR3 sequence (DNA): TGTGCCAGCAGCCCCACTCTCAGGGTTTTAGAGCAGTACTTC. The J gene is TRBJ2-7, the V gene TRBV3-1; D is possibly TRBD1 (5 bases). The V end lost 4 bases, the J end lost 7 bases, and 17 bases lay between the germline ends. Germline V gene data show CDR1 as LGHDT and CDR2 as YNNKEL (reference sequence). The CDR3 length is 14 residues.

This clonotype is categorized as medium-sized. V usage is TRBV6-6 and J usage is TRBJ2-7; TRBD2 matches 13 bases. V shed 2 bases and J 1 base; nucleotides not matched to a gene: 2. Germline loops: CDR1 MNHNY, CDR2 SVGAGI (reference sequence). CDR3 length: 16 residues. Here the CDR3 reads CASSYGGLAGSYEQYF. CDR3 sequence (DNA): TGTGCCAGCAGTTACGGGGGACTAGCGGGATCCTACGAGCAGTACTTC.

This chain uses TRBV29-1 with TRBJ1-5, with 7 bases lining up with TRBD1. Looked up from germline, CDR1 is SQVTM and CDR2 is ANQGSEA. After removal of 6 bases from V and 8 bases from J, the junction contained 10 bases not matched to a gene. The CDR3 consists of 13 residues. CDR3 nucleotides: TGCAGCGTAAGGGGAACTACAGGGGAGCCCCAGCATTTT. The encoded protein is CSVRGTTGEPQHF.

The chain has TRBV5-1 and TRBJ2-5; TRBD1 might be the D (6 bases). With 4 bases removed from V and 1 base from J, the gap between germline ends came to 11 bases. This CDR3 has 14 amino acids. Per germline, CDR1 SGHRS and CDR2 YFSETQ. DNA of the CDR3: TGCGCCAGCAGCAACCAGGGGTTCCAAGAGACCCAGTACTTC. Translating gives CASSNQGFQETQYF.

This clonotype was observed at least ten times. This rearrangement joins TRBV11-2 to TRBJ2-7; the match to TRBD2 covers 9 bases. The CDR3 runs to 16 residues. Germline-derived CDR1 and CDR2 are SGHAT and FQNNGV. With V trimmed by 1 base and J by 3 bases, 7 bases remained unmatched. As DNA, the CDR3 is TGTGCCAGCAGCTTAGGTTCTAGCGGGACCCGCTACGAGCAGTACTTC. It yields the protein CASSLGSSGTRYEQYF.

This clonotype was seen repeatedly, ten times or more. The chain combines TRBV7-8 with TRBJ2-5; no clear D gene. In germline, CDR1 is SGHVS, CDR2 FQNEAQ. The V end lost 2 bases, the J end lost 0 bases, and 7 bases lay between the germline ends. The CDR3 contains 14 residues. In DNA form, the CDR3 reads TGTGCCAGCAGCTTAAGAAGCTACCAAGAGACCCAGTACTTC. Protein product: CASSLRSYQETQYF.

By its share, this clonotype is medium-sized (0.01 to 0.1%). The genes are TRBV28 and TRBJ1-5, with D tentatively TRBD1 (5 bases). The CDR3 has 13 residues. Germline CDR1 reads MDHEN; CDR2 reads SYDVKM. The V gene lost 8 bases and the J gene lost 5 bases, with 13 bases spanning the gap. The CDR3 nucleotides read TGTGCCAGCTCCACAGGTCCCTATCAGCCCCAGCATTTT. Translation gives CASSTGPYQPQHF.

In its sample, this clonotype ranks as medium-sized. This chain connects TRBV27 to TRBJ1-1, with D tentatively TRBD1 (5 bases). CDR1 is MNHEY, CDR2 SMNVEV, per germline (reference sequence). CDR3 length equals 13 residues. V was cut by 3 bases and J by 5 bases, with 10 bases left in between. CDR3 DNA: TGTGCCAGCAGTTTTCAGGGTGGGACTGAAGCTTTCTTT. Translating it yields CASSFQGGTEAFF.

V is TRBV2 and J is TRBJ2-7; D gene ambiguous. V gave up 4 bases and J gave up 1 base, with 23 bases separating them. The CDR3 length is 18 residues. Germline loops: CDR1 SNHLY, CDR2 FYNNEI. The CDR3 nucleotides read TGTGCCAGCAGTGCAAGAGCCCCCGTAGGGTCGTTATCCTACGAGCAGTACTTC. It specifies CASSARAPVGSLSYEQYF.

This clonotype came up a few times. The CDR3 region is CASSLPGISWGYTF. CDR3 DNA: TGTGCCAGCAGTTTACCCGGGATCTCCTGGGGCTACACCTTC. The chain is built from TRBV12-3 or TRBV12-4 and TRBJ1-2, with D uncertain. The CDR3 is made up of 14 amino acids. Trimming took 2 bases from V and 8 from J, leaving 15 bases between them.

Worth noting for this clonotype: A read error may produce the germline difference seen at one junction end. The CDR3 bases are TGTGCCAGCAGTCTCGGACAGGGGTACTACGAGCAGCACTTC. Encoded protein: CASSLGQGYYEQHF. The rearrangement uses TRBV6-1 and TRBJ2-7; the match to TRBD1 covers 9 bases. CDR3 size: 14 residues. Germline loops: CDR1 MNHNS, CDR2 SASEGT.

This clonotype has just a few counts. With a much larger clone just one base away, this may be a read error. The V call is TRBV4-2, the J call TRBJ1-1; D not resolved. Trimming pared 4 bases from V and 2 bases from J, leaving 14 bases between. CDR1 and CDR2 from the germline V gene are LGHNA and YNFKEQ. The CDR3 sequence is 15 residues long. CDR3 nucleotide sequence: TGTGCCAGCAGCCGGGAAGGGAACTTTAACACTGAAGCTTTCTTT. It codes for CASSREGNFNTEAFF.

V and J are TRBV5-8 and TRBJ1-5; 7 nucleotides agree with TRBD1. CDR1 is SGHTS, CDR2 YDEGEE, per germline. The V segment lost 4 bases and the J segment 3 bases; nucleotides outside the gene matches: 13. This CDR3 has 17 amino acids. CDR3: CASSPGTGTANNQPQHF. The CDR3, as DNA: TGTGCCAGCAGCCCAGGAACGGGGACAGCCAACAATCAGCCCCAGCATTTT. The full variable domain, rest sourced from reference TRBV5-8 and TRBJ1-5, is EAGVTQSPTHLIKTRGQQATLRCSPISGHTSVYWYQQALGLGLQFLLWYDEGEERNRGNFPPRFSGRQFPNYSSELNVNALELEDSALYLCASSPGTGTANNQPQHFGDGTRLSIL.

In regard to this clonotype: The CDR3 ends on some other residue instead of the conserved phenylalanine or tryptophan, so this is likely a read error. V and J are TRBV28 and TRBJ2-1, with a tentative D call TRBD2 (6 bases). This CDR3 spans 14 amino acids. Per the germline V gene, CDR1 is MDHEN and CDR2 is SYDVKM. CDR3 loop: CAGSGGVRYNEQFL. In DNA, the CDR3 is TGTGCCGGCAGTGGAGGGGTAAGGTACAATGAGCAGTTCCTC.

In regard to this clonotype: Likely a read error: the CDR3 ends without its conserved phenylalanine or tryptophan. It is unclear where the CDR3 begins or ends on the DNA, so no DNA is shown, and the CDR3 is as TCRdb lists it. This chain joins TRBV4-2 and TRBJ2-5; no check of the table's D call, TRBD2, against the DNA was made. The CDR3 sequence runs 15 residues, both termini included. Germline V gives CDR1 LGHNA, CDR2 YNFKEQ. This CDR3 reads CASSQTGPKDETRYL.

This chain connects TRBV5-4 to TRBJ2-5; D unclear. The CDR3 loop spans 13 amino acids. Trimming removed 0 bases at V and 4 bases at J, with 7 bases between. From germline, CDR1 is SGHNT and CDR2 YYREEE (reference sequence). CDR3 DNA sequence: TGTGCCAGCAGCTTGGCCCCTGTAGAGACCCAGTACTTC. It yields the protein CASSLAPVETQYF.

About this clonotype: This may stem from a read error, because a much larger clone lies one nucleotide away. The gene calls are TRBV15 and TRBJ2-1; D is perhaps TRBD1 (5 bases). CDR3 length: 13 residues. The germline gives CDR1 LNHNV, CDR2 YYDKDF (reference sequence). CDR3 amino acids: CAASRDWGDRQSF. For the CDR3, the DNA is TGTGCCGCCAGCAGAGATTGGGGCGATAGGCAGTCCTTC.

This clonotype turned up a few times. V gene TRBV5-1 combines with J gene TRBJ2-5; D gene unclear. Trimming took off 4 bases at V and 1 base at J, with 11 bases between the two ends. The CDR3 length is 14 residues. The germline CDR1 and CDR2 sequences are SGHRS and YFSETQ. The CDR3 protein is CASSTGGSQETQYF. Written as DNA, the CDR3 is TGCGCCAGCAGCACGGGTGGGTCCCAAGAGACCCAGTACTTC.

A word on this clonotype: The junction does not match germline at one end; this may be a read error. The V call is TRBV24-1, the J call TRBJ1-4; D call uncertain. CDR3 length: 12 residues. Germline CDR1 reads KGHDR; CDR2 reads SFDVKD. CDR3 DNA: TGTGCCGCCAGTGACCCGGATGAAAAACTGTTTTTT. Its protein product is CAASDPDEKLFF.

On this clonotype: One end of the junction varies from germline; a read error may be responsible. The rearrangement uses TRBV29-1 and TRBJ2-7, with D maybe TRBD1 (5 bases). The CDR3 is 15 amino acids. The germline V gene has CDR1 SQVTM and CDR2 ANQGSEA. The CDR3 region has the DNA TGCAGCTTTGAAGATGGGGCGAAATTACCCTACGAGCAGTACTTC. Its protein is CSFEDGAKLPYEQYF.

The table lists this clonotype with a count of one. This chain connects TRBV6-1 to TRBJ1-2; D unresolved. The CDR3 has 13 residues. Germline CDR1 MNHNS, CDR2 SASEGT. Trimming stripped 5 bases from V and 4 bases from J, with 11 bases between. The CDR3, as DNA: TGTGCCAGCAGTCTTCGCAGATCCTATGGCTACACCTTC. Its translation is CASSLRRSYGYTF.

This clonotype was seen repeatedly, ten times or more. This chain joins TRBV27 and TRBJ1-4, with a tentative D call TRBD1 (6 bases). Germline V gene data show CDR1 as MNHEY and CDR2 as SMNVEV (reference sequence). The ends were cut back, 5 bases at V and 8 bases at J, with 15 bases in the middle. The CDR3 extends over 14 amino acids. CDR3 residues: CASSPQGHREKLFF. CDR3 coding DNA: TGTGCCAGCAGTCCTCAGGGGCATCGGGAAAAACTGTTTTTT.

This clonotype showed up just a few times. The chain recombines TRBV18 with TRBJ2-6, with D unclear. CDR3 length equals 16 residues. V lost 4 bases and J lost 2, with 12 bases in between. Germline V gene sequence: CDR1 KGHSH, CDR2 LQKENI. Written as DNA, the CDR3 is TGTGCCAGCTCACGGGCTATGGGGACTGGGGCCAACGTCCTGACTTTC. Translation gives CASSRAMGTGANVLTF.

This clonotype is termed medium-sized. The CDR3 reads CASSLFPQGQSSYNSPLHF. The CDR3 DNA sequence: TGTGCCAGCAGTTTGTTTCCGCAGGGCCAAAGCTCCTATAATTCACCCCTCCACTTT. This sequence joins TRBV27 and TRBJ1-6, with D possibly TRBD1 on 5 matching bases. This CDR3 region has 19 residues. Trimming cost V 3 bases and J 0 bases, with 18 bases left between them. The germline V gene has CDR1 MNHEY and CDR2 SMNVEV (reference sequence).

This clonotype was detected ten times or more. This rearrangement joins TRBV20-1 to TRBJ1-1; D uncertain. CDR3 length: 15 residues. The V gene's germline CDR1 is DFQATT and CDR2 SNEGSKA (reference sequence). Trimming shortened V by 0 bases and J by 1 base, and 12 bases separated the two germline ends. The chain's CDR3 is CSARDKRVSNTEAFF. CDR3 sequence (DNA): TGCAGTGCTAGAGATAAGAGGGTCTCGAACACTGAAGCTTTCTTT.

The sample holds many counts of this clonotype. The V gene is TRBV4-3, the J gene TRBJ2-3; 13 bases map to TRBD2. Trimming at V came to 1 base and at J to 4 bases, leaving 11 bases not matched to a gene. Per the germline V gene, CDR1 is LGHNA and CDR2 is YSLEER. This CDR3 comprises 19 residues. The CDR3 sequence: CASSQGITSGGAFADTQYF. In DNA form, the CDR3 reads TGCGCCAGCAGCCAAGGAATAACTAGCGGGGGGGCTTTCGCAGATACGCAGTATTTT.